The clone carrying this TCR beta chain was seen repeatedly, ten times or more. Noted time point: blood at routine non-recurrence follow-up after resection. The data belong to a study of spatial heterogeneity in lung cancer. The CDR3 length is 17 residues. Trimming took off 4 bases at V and 4 bases at J, with 22 bases between the two ends. CDR1 is SGHRS and CDR2 is YFSETQ in the germline V gene. TCRdb passed the 5' RACE reads through MiXCR, listing each CDR3 protein once. The table records 35,000 to 50,000 distinct CDR3 sequences, roughly 20% of them present only once. Sequenced material: PBMCs, taken at follow-up. V gene TRBV5-1 combines with J gene TRBJ2-3; D may correspond to TRBD1 or TRBD2 (5 bases each). The TCR was taken from a female donor with early-stage non-small cell lung cancer. The chain's CDR3 is CASSPGRIRTSSDTQYF. In DNA, the CDR3 is TGCGCCAGCAGCCCAGGGAGAATCCGGACAAGCTCAGATACGCAGTATTTT.